The clone carrying this T cell receptor beta chain was seen at least ten times. It was with a sample-barcoded 5' primer and a J-beta primer mix that a second PCR of about 6 to 12 cycles was run. Each TCR beta cDNA got a 12-nucleotide random molecular identifier. Each CDR3 protein is one row after TCRdb ran MiXCR on the 5' RACE reads. This sample has fewer than 900,000 distinct CDR3 sequences, with roughly 41% found just once. This entry belongs to a study of blood T cells in healthy people across ages. The sample comprised blood. The clonotype originates from a woman in her fifties or sixties in good health.

The CDR3 region is CSARDTGVGNIQYF. The CDR3 DNA reads as TGCAGTGCTAGAGATACCGGTGTTGGAAACATTCAGTACTTC. The chain combines TRBV20-1 with TRBJ2-4; no firm D call. The V end lost 0 bases, the J end lost 6 bases, and 12 bases lay between the germline ends. CDR1 DFQATT and CDR2 SNEGSKA come from the germline V gene (reference sequence). The CDR3 runs to 14 residues.